This T cell receptor (beta chain) was profiled in a study of T cells in Graves' hyperthyroidism and ophthalmopathy. The investigators amplified TCR beta CDR3 regions from RNA transcripts. During a first-round RT-PCR of the TCR CDR3, the HTBI primer set was used. One entry per CDR3 protein results from TCRdb running MiXCR on the multiplex PCR reads. The sample lists fewer than 650,000 distinct CDR3 sequences; 11% to 15% were seen once. Any patient presenting with uncontrolled infection, other autoimmune disease, pregnancy or lactation was left out. Before ophthalmopathy appeared, progressors gave blood at initial hyperthyroidism diagnosis. This clonotype has more than one count but fewer than ten. There are 12 residues in the CDR3. Per germline, CDR1 SQVTM and CDR2 ANQGSEA. The V gene lost 3 bases and the J gene lost 6 bases, with 10 bases spanning the gap.

The sample was blood. The receptor's source is a woman in her twenties or thirties with Graves' hyperthyroidism that later progressed to Graves' ophthalmopathy. This chain uses TRBV29-1 with TRBJ2-3; perhaps TRBD2 as D (5 bases). Here the CDR3 reads CSVDTTTDTQYF. DNA for the CDR3: TGCAGCGTTGATACGACTACCGATACGCAGTATTTT.